This TCR beta chain derives from a study of T cell repertoires in cytomegalovirus infection. Study details: It was recently identified HLA-C-restricted and well-studied HLA-B-restricted CMV epitopes that the study used. Indicated by public TCR beta signatures were CMV infection and matching HLA type. Overall study findings and caveats: CMV-specific TCR beta clonotypes restricted by HLA-C were the ones dominating the ex vivo response.

TCRdb reanalysed the reads using MiXCR and keeps one entry per CDR3 protein. Here the sample spans under 500,000 distinct CDR3 sequences, under 55% being singletons. V was cut by 1 base and J by 6 bases, with 13 bases left in between. The CDR3 sequence is 15 residues long. Germline CDR1 SGHTA, CDR2 FQGNSA. Comment on this clonotype: What it recognizes is unknown.

This TCR was recovered from a human donor in good health (CMV status not recorded). Some clones in this sample may be carry-over from other donors' samples. Material: cultured PBMCs, obtained from culture after CMV antigen stimulation. This chain connects TRBV7-2 to TRBJ1-5, with D unresolved. CDR3 DNA sequence: TGTGCCAGCAGCTTAGGGCGGGGTGGTCCTCAGCCCCAGCATTTT. Protein: CASSLGRGGPQPQHF.